This T cell receptor beta chain emerged from a study of T cell changes during pregnancy in multiple sclerosis. TCRdb's table, derived via immunoSEQ multiplex PCR, lists solely in-frame clones and lacks some. The table records about 75,000 clones, around 89% of them present only once. Per the germline V gene, CDR1 is SGHRS and CDR2 is YFSETQ. The length of the CDR3 is 15 residues. Germline trimming cut 6 bases from V and 2 bases from J; bases unmatched to any gene: 9. The receptor comes from a female donor in good health, enrolled as a control in a pregnancy study. The V gene is TRBV5-1, the J gene TRBJ2-5; 8 bases are shared with TRBD1. Sequenced here: peripheral blood, sampled in the first trimester of pregnancy. This chain's CDR3 is CASMLGQGAQETQYF. The DNA of the CDR3 is TGCGCCAGCATGCTCGGACAGGGTGCTCAAGAGACCCAGTACTTC. Supplemented by reference TRBV5-1 and TRBJ2-5, the full variable domain reads KAGVTQTPRYLIKTRGQQVTLSCSPISGHRSVSWYQQTPGQGLQFLFEYFSETQRNKGNFPGRFSGRQFSNSRSEMNVSTLELGDSALYLCASMLGQGAQETQYFGPGTRLLVL.